The source of this TCR beta chain is a study of blood T cells in healthy people across ages. Using a J-beta primer mix together with a sample-barcoded 5' primer, a second PCR was run for about 6 to 12 cycles. Tags on each cDNA molecule came from a template-switch adaptor with 12 random nucleotides. TCRdb fed the 5' RACE reads into MiXCR, producing one record per CDR3 protein. The sample lists 600,000 to 1,000,000 distinct CDR3 sequences, approximately 25% occurring once. This CDR3 region has 12 residues. The germline gives CDR1 SQVTM, CDR2 ANQGSEA. V lost 0 bases, J lost 8 bases, and 10 bases lay in between. These data were also filed under a second study, of T cells of mothers and their children.

Sequencing input: blood. This receptor was taken from a boy aged 5-17 years in good health. The chain carries TRBV29-1 and TRBJ1-2; D gene ambiguous. The DNA for the CDR3 is TGCAGCGTTGAAGATCTTCTCGCCGGCTACACCTTC. It yields the protein CSVEDLLAGYTF.